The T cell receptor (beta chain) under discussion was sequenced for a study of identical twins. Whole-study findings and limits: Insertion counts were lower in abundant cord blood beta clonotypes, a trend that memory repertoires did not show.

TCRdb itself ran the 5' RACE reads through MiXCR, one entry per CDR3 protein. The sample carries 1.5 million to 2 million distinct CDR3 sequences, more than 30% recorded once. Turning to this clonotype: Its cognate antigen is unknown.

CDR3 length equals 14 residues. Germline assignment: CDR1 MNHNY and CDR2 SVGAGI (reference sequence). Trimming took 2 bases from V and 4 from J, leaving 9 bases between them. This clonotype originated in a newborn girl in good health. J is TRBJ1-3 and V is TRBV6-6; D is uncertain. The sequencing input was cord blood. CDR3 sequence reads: CASSYDLGGNTIYF. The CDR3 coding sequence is TGTGCCAGCAGTTACGACCTCGGAGGAAACACCATATATTTT.